This TCR beta chain was obtained from a study of neoadjuvant nivolumab and ipilimumab in lung cancer. Study findings and constraints: Resected tumors had greater TCR richness and clonality than uninvolved lung.

Some clones are missing from TCRdb's copy, which holds only in-frame ones; the method was immunoSEQ multiplex PCR. The sample shows 26,000 or so clones, over 80% of them seen only once. For this clone: Antigen specificity is unknown. Compared with germline, one end of the junction differs, possibly owing to a read error.

The CDR3 sequence is 11 residues long. Germline V lookup: CDR1 MNHEY, CDR2 SMNVEV (reference sequence). This sequence joins TRBV27 and TRBJ2-7; 9 bases match TRBD1. Sample: tumor tissue, taken after neoadjuvant nivolumab, alone or with ipilimumab, at or shortly before surgery. The TCR was taken from an adult with non-small cell lung cancer. The CDR3 protein is CASSLGQGSTF. CDR3 sequence (DNA): TGTGCCAGCAGTTTGGGACAGGGATCGACGTTC.